This T cell receptor beta chain was identified during a study of CD8+ T cells in alopecia areata. Germline CDR1 is SGDLS and CDR2 is YYNGEE. V gave up 3 bases and J gave up 0 bases, with 10 bases separating them. CDR3 length: 15 amino acids. Isolated RNA was reverse transcribed into cDNA used as the sequencing template. The table came from immunoSEQ multiplex PCR; TCRdb's copy has only in-frame clones and leaves some out. Of roughly 140,000 clones listed, less than 65% are singletons. The rearrangement uses TRBV9 and TRBJ1-3; D is perhaps TRBD1 (5 bases). The sample taken for sequencing was CD8+ T cells sorted from blood. This TCR was sampled from a human donor in good health. The CDR3 sequence: CASSGGEPSGNTIYF. The CDR3 nucleotides read TGTGCCAGCAGCGGAGGGGAACCCTCTGGAAACACCATATATTTT.